Listed below are T cell receptor beta chains from one sample, sequenced in a study of cytomegalovirus exposure and HLA in healthy donors. The method was immunoSEQ multiplex PCR; TCRdb's version includes in-frame clones alone and lacks a portion of them. The sample carries about 200,000 clones, about 87% recorded once. Sequences were obtained from PBMCs. These receptors all stem from a woman in her late teens or twenties in good health and CMV-seronegative. Both conserved end residues are part of each CDR3. The order of the fields is D gene, J gene, V gene, clone size, CDR3 DNA, CDR3 protein. D genes are given only for firm matches. Clone size is stated in some rows and not others, as once, few, many or a class when expanded.

d_call: .; j_call: TRBJ2-7; v_call: TRBV5-6; clone_size: few; cdr3_nt: TGTGCCAGCAGCTTTGACATCTCCTACGAGCAGTACTTC; cdr3_aa: CASSFDISYEQYF
d_call: TRBD1; j_call: TRBJ1-2; v_call: TRBV5-8; clone_size: .; cdr3_nt: TGTGCCAGCACCCCTAGGACAGGGGGCTTAGGCTACACCTTC; cdr3_aa: CASTPRTGGLGYTF
d_call: .; j_call: TRBJ1-1; v_call: TRBV2; clone_size: .; cdr3_nt: TGTGCCAGCAGCAGGGGAGACACTGAAGCTTTCTTT; cdr3_aa: CASSRGDTEAFF
d_call: TRBD2; j_call: TRBJ2-5; v_call: TRBV6-5; clone_size: few; cdr3_nt: TGTGCCAGCAGTTACTCTGTAGCGGGAGAGGAGACCCAGTACTTC; cdr3_aa: CASSYSVAGEETQYF
d_call: .; j_call: TRBJ2-3; v_call: TRBV10-2; clone_size: once; cdr3_nt: TGCGCCAGCAGCCCGGGGTTCAGAGGGGGAGATACGCAGTATTTT; cdr3_aa: CASSPGFRGGDTQYF
d_call: TRBD1; j_call: TRBJ1-2; v_call: TRBV14; clone_size: .; cdr3_nt: TGTGCCAGCAGCCAAGTAGGGGGCGGGAACTATGGCTACACCTTC; cdr3_aa: CASSQVGGGNYGYTF
d_call: TRBD1; j_call: TRBJ2-7; v_call: TRBV28; clone_size: .; cdr3_nt: TGTGCCAGCAGTTTAATAGACAGGGGAAAGCAGTACTTC; cdr3_aa: CASSLIDRGKQYF
d_call: TRBD2; j_call: TRBJ2-7; v_call: TRBV29-1; clone_size: .; cdr3_nt: TGCAGCGTTGCGAGACAAGCGGGGCATTCCAACGAGCAGTACTTC; cdr3_aa: CSVARQAGHSNEQYF
d_call: TRBD1; j_call: TRBJ2-3; v_call: TRBV28; clone_size: .; cdr3_nt: TGTGCCAGCAGTGTCGGACAGGCCCCAGATACGCAGTATTTT; cdr3_aa: CASSVGQAPDTQYF
d_call: .; j_call: TRBJ1-1; v_call: TRBV5-6; clone_size: .; cdr3_nt: TGTGCCAGCAGCCTCCCTACAGGGATCGGTACTGAAGCTTTCTTT; cdr3_aa: CASSLPTGIGTEAFF
d_call: TRBD2; j_call: TRBJ2-2; v_call: TRBV11-2; clone_size: .; cdr3_nt: TGTGCCAGCAGCTTAGTCGGGGGGGCCTACACCGGGGAGCTGTTTTTT; cdr3_aa: CASSLVGGAYTGELFF
d_call: .; j_call: TRBJ1-1; v_call: TRBV10-3; clone_size: .; cdr3_nt: TGTGCCATCACCGCGGACAAGAACACTGAAGCTTTCTTT; cdr3_aa: CAITADKNTEAFF
d_call: TRBD1; j_call: TRBJ1-5; v_call: TRBV19; clone_size: .; cdr3_nt: TGTGCCAGTACCCGTCTCCGACAGGGTCCTAATCAGCCCCAGCATTTT; cdr3_aa: CASTRLRQGPNQPQHF
d_call: .; j_call: TRBJ2-7; v_call: TRBV2; clone_size: once; cdr3_nt: TGTGCCAGCAGTGAAGCGCACCTATCTGGGCAGTACTTC; cdr3_aa: CASSEAHLSGQYF
d_call: TRBD1; j_call: TRBJ1-4; v_call: TRBV5-6; clone_size: .; cdr3_nt: TGTGCCAGCAGCTCCACCTGGACAGGGGGTAATGAAAAACTGTTTTTT; cdr3_aa: CASSSTWTGGNEKLFF
d_call: .; j_call: TRBJ2-7; v_call: TRBV15; clone_size: .; cdr3_nt: TGTGCCACCAGCAGAGCATTAACAGGGAGCCACGAGCAGTACTTC; cdr3_aa: CATSRALTGSHEQYF
d_call: TRBD1; j_call: TRBJ2-7; v_call: TRBV5-8; clone_size: .; cdr3_nt: TGTGCCAGCAGCGCGCCGGACAGGGGGTTAAGCGAGCAGTACTTC; cdr3_aa: CASSAPDRGLSEQYF
d_call: TRBD1; j_call: TRBJ2-1; v_call: TRBV25-1; clone_size: once; cdr3_nt: TGTGCCAGCAGTGAGGGGGGACAGGGAGGCTACAATGAGCAGTTCTTC; cdr3_aa: CASSEGGQGGYNEQFF
d_call: TRBD2; j_call: TRBJ2-1; v_call: TRBV9; clone_size: .; cdr3_nt: TGTGCCAGCAGATCTGGACTAGGCCTCAATGAGCAGTTCTTC; cdr3_aa: CASRSGLGLNEQFF
d_call: TRBD2; j_call: TRBJ2-7; v_call: TRBV5-1; clone_size: .; cdr3_nt: TGCGCCAGCAGCGTGGGACTAGCGGGGGCCTCGGAGCAGTACTTC; cdr3_aa: CASSVGLAGASEQYF
d_call: TRBD1; j_call: TRBJ1-2; v_call: TRBV6-5; clone_size: .; cdr3_nt: TGTGCCAGCAGTGAGGGGACAGCCTCCTATGGCTACACCTTC; cdr3_aa: CASSEGTASYGYTF
d_call: TRBD1; j_call: TRBJ2-7; v_call: TRBV5-1; clone_size: .; cdr3_nt: TGCGCCAGCAGCTTGGGACAGGGGATCTACGAGCAGTACTTC; cdr3_aa: CASSLGQGIYEQYF
d_call: .; j_call: TRBJ2-1; v_call: TRBV6-4; clone_size: .; cdr3_nt: TGTGCCAGCAGTGACTGGGGGGAGAGCTCCTACAATGAGCAGTTCTTC; cdr3_aa: CASSDWGESSYNEQFF
d_call: TRBD1; j_call: TRBJ1-1; v_call: TRBV6-4; clone_size: .; cdr3_nt: TGTGCCAGCAGTGAAATCTCAGGGGGCACTGAAGCTTTCTTT; cdr3_aa: CASSEISGGTEAFF
d_call: .; j_call: TRBJ1-4; v_call: TRBV10-1; clone_size: .; cdr3_nt: TGCGCCAGCAGTGAGAGGTTCGGGAGTGAAAAACTGTTTTTT; cdr3_aa: CASSERFGSEKLFF
d_call: TRBD2; j_call: TRBJ2-7; v_call: TRBV14; clone_size: .; cdr3_nt: TGTGCCAGCAGCCAAGATTTGGGAGGGGAGCAGTACTTC; cdr3_aa: CASSQDLGGEQYF
d_call: .; j_call: TRBJ1-4; v_call: TRBV5-1; clone_size: .; cdr3_nt: TGCGCCAGCAGCTTGGGTGGAGTGGAACTGTTTTTT; cdr3_aa: CASSLGGVELFF
d_call: .; j_call: TRBJ1-6; v_call: TRBV2; clone_size: once; cdr3_nt: TGTGCCAGCATCGGGTACTCAAATTCACCCCTCCACTTT; cdr3_aa: CASIGYSNSPLHF
d_call: .; j_call: TRBJ2-5; v_call: TRBV5-4; clone_size: .; cdr3_nt: TGTGCCAGCAGCTTCAGGGGGGCCAGAGAGACCCAGTACTTC; cdr3_aa: CASSFRGARETQYF
d_call: .; j_call: TRBJ1-1; v_call: TRBV2; clone_size: .; cdr3_nt: TGTGCCAGCAGTGAAGCGGGGGGAGGGGTGCGCACTGAAGCTTTCTTT; cdr3_aa: CASSEAGGGVRTEAFF
d_call: .; j_call: TRBJ1-3; v_call: TRBV20-1; clone_size: .; cdr3_nt: TGCAGTGCCCAGGGGAACACCATATATTTT; cdr3_aa: CSAQGNTIYF
d_call: TRBD1; j_call: TRBJ1-6; v_call: TRBV30; clone_size: .; cdr3_nt: TGTGCCTGTACCGGGACAGGGTATTCACCCCTCCACTTT; cdr3_aa: CACTGTGYSPLHF
d_call: TRBD1; j_call: TRBJ1-2; v_call: TRBV5-4; clone_size: .; cdr3_nt: TGTGCCAGCACCCTGACAGGGGGAAACGGCTACACCTTC; cdr3_aa: CASTLTGGNGYTF
d_call: TRBD2; j_call: TRBJ2-5; v_call: TRBV5-4; clone_size: .; cdr3_nt: TGTGCCAGCAGCCGGGAGGGGGAGGGCCATTTGAGGGAGACCCAGTACTTC; cdr3_aa: CASSREGEGHLRETQYF
d_call: .; j_call: TRBJ1-5; v_call: TRBV27; clone_size: .; cdr3_nt: TGTGCCAGCAGTTTAAACAGCTATCAGCCCCAGCATTTT; cdr3_aa: CASSLNSYQPQHF
d_call: TRBD2; j_call: TRBJ2-3; v_call: TRBV4-2; clone_size: few; cdr3_nt: TGTGCCAGCAGCCCTGGACTAGCGGGGGGGCGTAGAATCACAGATACGCAGTATTTT; cdr3_aa: CASSPGLAGGRRITDTQYF
d_call: .; j_call: TRBJ2-7; v_call: TRBV10-3; clone_size: .; cdr3_nt: TGTGCCATCAGTGCAGTTTCCTACGAGCAGTACTTC; cdr3_aa: CAISAVSYEQYF
d_call: .; j_call: TRBJ2-1; v_call: TRBV12-2; clone_size: .; cdr3_nt: TGTGCAAGTCGCTTCCCGCGGACAGGGTGGAGCAATGAGCAGTTCTTC; cdr3_aa: CASRFPRTGWSNEQFF
d_call: .; j_call: TRBJ2-7; v_call: TRBV27; clone_size: .; cdr3_nt: TGTGCCAGCAGTTCACCTTCTGGGAGCCTCTACGAGCAGTACTTC; cdr3_aa: CASSSPSGSLYEQYF
d_call: TRBD1; j_call: TRBJ2-7; v_call: TRBV30; clone_size: .; cdr3_nt: TGTGCCTGGAGCCGACCGGGGACAGGGGGCGTCTACGAGCAGTACTTC; cdr3_aa: CAWSRPGTGGVYEQYF
d_call: TRBD2; j_call: TRBJ2-1; v_call: TRBV7-8; clone_size: .; cdr3_nt: TGTGCCAGCAGCTTGGAAACTAGCGGGAGAGGCAATGAGCAGTTCTTC; cdr3_aa: CASSLETSGRGNEQFF
d_call: TRBD1; j_call: TRBJ1-5; v_call: TRBV6-1; clone_size: .; cdr3_nt: TGTGCCAGCAGTCAGACAGGGTATAGCAATCAGCCCCAGCATTTT; cdr3_aa: CASSQTGYSNQPQHF
d_call: TRBD1; j_call: TRBJ2-4; v_call: TRBV5-8; clone_size: .; cdr3_nt: TGTGCCAGCAGCCTAAGACAGGGTCTTCAGAGGGGGAACATTCAGTACTTC; cdr3_aa: CASSLRQGLQRGNIQYF
d_call: TRBD1; j_call: TRBJ2-1; v_call: TRBV14; clone_size: .; cdr3_nt: TGTGCCAGCAGCCCGACAGGGCCCTACGAGCAGTTCTTC; cdr3_aa: CASSPTGPYEQFF
d_call: TRBD1; j_call: TRBJ1-4; v_call: TRBV5-1; clone_size: .; cdr3_nt: TGCGCCAGCAGCTCAGGGGCAGGGGGAGGTCCTAATGAAAAACTGTTTTTT; cdr3_aa: CASSSGAGGGPNEKLFF
d_call: .; j_call: TRBJ2-1; v_call: TRBV30; clone_size: once; cdr3_nt: TGTGCCTGGCTGAGGGAGGAGGGGTATGGTTTCTTC; cdr3_aa: CAWLREEGYGFF
d_call: TRBD1; j_call: TRBJ2-2; v_call: TRBV13; clone_size: .; cdr3_nt: TGTGCCAGCAGCTTTGGGACAGGGATCGGCGGGGAGCTGTTTTTT; cdr3_aa: CASSFGTGIGGELFF
d_call: .; j_call: TRBJ1-4; v_call: TRBV7-2; clone_size: .; cdr3_nt: TGTGCCAGCAGCATTCACAGGTCTACTAATGAAAAACTGTTTTTT; cdr3_aa: CASSIHRSTNEKLFF
d_call: TRBD1; j_call: TRBJ1-5; v_call: TRBV6-1; clone_size: once; cdr3_nt: TGTGCCAGCAGATTGGACAGGGGCAATCAGCCCCAGCATTTT; cdr3_aa: CASRLDRGNQPQHF
d_call: TRBD1; j_call: TRBJ1-2; v_call: TRBV5-1; clone_size: .; cdr3_nt: TGCGCCAGCAGTATGAGCAGGGGGCATGGCTACACCTTC; cdr3_aa: CASSMSRGHGYTF
d_call: .; j_call: TRBJ2-1; v_call: TRBV2; clone_size: .; cdr3_nt: TGTGCCAGCAGAGCCGACAGGTACTACAATGAGCAGTTCTTC; cdr3_aa: CASRADRYYNEQFF